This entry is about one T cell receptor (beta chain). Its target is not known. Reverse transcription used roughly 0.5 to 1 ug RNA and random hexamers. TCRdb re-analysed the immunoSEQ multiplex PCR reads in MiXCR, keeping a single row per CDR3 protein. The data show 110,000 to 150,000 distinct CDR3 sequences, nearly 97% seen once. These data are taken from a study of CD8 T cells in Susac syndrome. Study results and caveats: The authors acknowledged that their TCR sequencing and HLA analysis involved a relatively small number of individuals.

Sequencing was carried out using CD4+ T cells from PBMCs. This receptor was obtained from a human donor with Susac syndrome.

This chain's CDR3 is CASSHLDTGLYEQYF. The CDR3 DNA reads as TGTGCCAGCAGCCACCTTGACACGGGACTCTACGAGCAGTACTTC. This rearrangement joins TRBV9 to TRBJ2-7, with D maybe TRBD2 (6 bases). Germline assignment: CDR1 SGDLS and CDR2 YYNGEE. V was shortened by 4 bases and J by 3 bases, with 17 bases between the two germline ends. This CDR3 contains 15 residues.